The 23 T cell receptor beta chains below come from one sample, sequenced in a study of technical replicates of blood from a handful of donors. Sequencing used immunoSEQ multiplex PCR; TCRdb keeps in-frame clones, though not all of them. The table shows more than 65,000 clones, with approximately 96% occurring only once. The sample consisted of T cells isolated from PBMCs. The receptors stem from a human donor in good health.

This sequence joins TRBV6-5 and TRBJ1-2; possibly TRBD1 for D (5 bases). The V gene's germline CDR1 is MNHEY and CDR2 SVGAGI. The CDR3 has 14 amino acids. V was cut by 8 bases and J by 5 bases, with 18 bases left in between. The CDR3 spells CASGGTGLYYGYTF. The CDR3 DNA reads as TGTGCCAGCGGAGGGACGGGCCTCTATTATGGCTACACCTTC.

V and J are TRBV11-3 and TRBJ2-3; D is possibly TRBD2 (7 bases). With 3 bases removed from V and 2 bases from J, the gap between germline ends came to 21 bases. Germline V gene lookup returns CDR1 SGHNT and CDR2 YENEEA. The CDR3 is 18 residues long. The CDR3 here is CASSFAPAAGANTDTQYF. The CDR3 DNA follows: TGTGCCAGCAGCTTCGCCCCTGCGGCGGGGGCCAACACAGATACGCAGTATTTT.

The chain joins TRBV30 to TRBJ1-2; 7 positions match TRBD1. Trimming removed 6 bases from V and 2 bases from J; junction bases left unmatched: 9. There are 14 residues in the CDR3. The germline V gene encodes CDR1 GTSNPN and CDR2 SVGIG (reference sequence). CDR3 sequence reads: CACIGQGVNYGYTF. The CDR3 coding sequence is TGTGCCTGCATCGGGCAGGGGGTAAACTATGGCTACACCTTC. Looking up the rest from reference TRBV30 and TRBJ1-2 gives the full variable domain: SQTIHQWPATLVQPVGSPLSLECTVEGTSNPNLYWYRQAAGRGLQLLFYSVGIGQISSEVPQNLSASRPQDRQFILSSKKLLLSDSGFYLCACIGQGVNYGYTFGSGTRLTVV.

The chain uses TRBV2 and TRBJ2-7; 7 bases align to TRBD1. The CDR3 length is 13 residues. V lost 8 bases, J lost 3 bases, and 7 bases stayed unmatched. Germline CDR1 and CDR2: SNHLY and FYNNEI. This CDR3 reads CASLEDRLYEQYF. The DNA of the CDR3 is TGTGCCAGCCTTGAGGACAGGCTCTACGAGCAGTACTTC.

The CDR3: CASSTSGYGYTF. Here the CDR3 DNA reads TGTGCCAGCAGTACTTCCGGGTATGGCTACACCTTC. The chain couples TRBV28 to TRBJ1-2; no firm D call. The CDR3 runs 12 residues. The V end was cut by 5 bases, the J end by 5 bases, with 9 bases between. Germline CDR1 MDHEN, CDR2 SYDVKM.

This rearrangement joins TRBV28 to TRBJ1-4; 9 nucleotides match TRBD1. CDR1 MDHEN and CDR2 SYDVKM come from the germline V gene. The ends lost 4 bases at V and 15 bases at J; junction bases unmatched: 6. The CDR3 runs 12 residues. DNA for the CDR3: TGTGCCAGCAGTTCAGGGGACAGGGCGGTGTTTTTT. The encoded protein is CASSSGDRAVFF.

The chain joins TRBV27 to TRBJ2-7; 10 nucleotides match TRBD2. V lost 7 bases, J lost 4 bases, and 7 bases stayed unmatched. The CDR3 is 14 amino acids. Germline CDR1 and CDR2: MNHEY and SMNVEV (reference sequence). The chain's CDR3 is CASTVLAGSYEQYF. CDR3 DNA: TGTGCCAGCACGGTACTAGCGGGGAGTTACGAGCAGTACTTC.

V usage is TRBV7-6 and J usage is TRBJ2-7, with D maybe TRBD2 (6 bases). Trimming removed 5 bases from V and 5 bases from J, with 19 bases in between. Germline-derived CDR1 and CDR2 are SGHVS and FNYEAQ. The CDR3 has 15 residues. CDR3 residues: CASSRYRGGTDEQYF. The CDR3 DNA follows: TGTGCCAGCAGCCGGTATCGTGGGGGGACGGACGAGCAGTACTTC.

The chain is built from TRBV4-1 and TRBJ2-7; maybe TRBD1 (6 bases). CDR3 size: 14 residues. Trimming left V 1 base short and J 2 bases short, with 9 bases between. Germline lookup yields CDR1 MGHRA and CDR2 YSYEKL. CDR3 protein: CASSQGTVPYEQYF. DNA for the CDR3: TGCGCCAGCAGCCAAGGGACAGTCCCCTACGAGCAGTACTTC.

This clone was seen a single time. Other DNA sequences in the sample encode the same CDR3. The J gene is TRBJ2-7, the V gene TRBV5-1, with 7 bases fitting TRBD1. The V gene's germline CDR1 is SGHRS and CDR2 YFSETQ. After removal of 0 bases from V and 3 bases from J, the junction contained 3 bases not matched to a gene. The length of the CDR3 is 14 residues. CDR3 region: CASSLGQGRYEQYF. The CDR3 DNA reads TGCGCCAGCAGCTTGGGACAGGGTCGCTACGAGCAGTACTTC.

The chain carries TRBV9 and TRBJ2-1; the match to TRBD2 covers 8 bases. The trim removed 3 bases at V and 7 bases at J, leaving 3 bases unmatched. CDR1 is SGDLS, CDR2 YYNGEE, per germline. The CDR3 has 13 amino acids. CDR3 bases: TGTGCCAGCAGCGGGACTAGCAAGAATGAGCAGTTCTTC. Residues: CASSGTSKNEQFF.

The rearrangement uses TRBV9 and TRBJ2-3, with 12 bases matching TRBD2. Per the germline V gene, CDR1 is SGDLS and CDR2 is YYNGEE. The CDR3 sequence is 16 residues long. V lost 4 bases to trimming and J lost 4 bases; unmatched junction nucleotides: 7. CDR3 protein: CASSPGTSGYADTQYF. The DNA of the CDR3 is TGTGCCAGCAGCCCAGGGACTAGCGGGTACGCAGATACGCAGTATTTT.

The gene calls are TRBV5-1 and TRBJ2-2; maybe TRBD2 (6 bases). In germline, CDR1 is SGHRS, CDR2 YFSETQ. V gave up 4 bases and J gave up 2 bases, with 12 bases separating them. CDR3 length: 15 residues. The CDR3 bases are TGCGCCAGCAGCCTCGGGACTGTCAACACCGGGGAGCTGTTTTTT. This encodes CASSLGTVNTGELFF.

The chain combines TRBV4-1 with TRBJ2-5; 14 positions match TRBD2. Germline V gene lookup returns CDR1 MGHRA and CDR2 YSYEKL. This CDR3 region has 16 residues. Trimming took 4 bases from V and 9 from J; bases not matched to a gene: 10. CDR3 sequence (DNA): TGCGCCAGCAGCCCGGGACTAGCGGGGGCCGGGGGGGCCCAGTACTTC. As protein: CASSPGLAGAGGAQYF.

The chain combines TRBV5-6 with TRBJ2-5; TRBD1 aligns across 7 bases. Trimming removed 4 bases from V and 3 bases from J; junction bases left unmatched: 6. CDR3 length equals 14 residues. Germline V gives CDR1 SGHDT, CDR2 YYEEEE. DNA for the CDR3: TGTGCCAGCAGCCTGGACAGGTTAGAAGAGACCCAGTACTTC. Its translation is CASSLDRLEETQYF.

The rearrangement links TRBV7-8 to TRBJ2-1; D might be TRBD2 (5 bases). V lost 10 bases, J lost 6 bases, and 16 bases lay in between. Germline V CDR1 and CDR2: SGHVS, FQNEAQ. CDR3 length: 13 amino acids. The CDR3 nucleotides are TGTGCCACCGCGGGCGTTAACTCCAATGAGCAGTTCTTC. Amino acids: CATAGVNSNEQFF.

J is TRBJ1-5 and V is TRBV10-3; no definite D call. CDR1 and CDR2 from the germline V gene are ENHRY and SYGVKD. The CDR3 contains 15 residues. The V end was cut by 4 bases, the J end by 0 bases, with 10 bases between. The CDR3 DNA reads TGTGCCATCAGTGGGTCAGAGTATAGCAATCAGCCCCAGCATTTT. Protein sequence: CAISGSEYSNQPQHF.

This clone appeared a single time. As DNA, the CDR3 is TGCGCCAGCAGCGACCTCGCAGGGTACAACACTGAAGCTTTCTTT. It yields the protein CASSDLAGYNTEAFF. The chain carries TRBV5-1 and TRBJ1-1, with D perhaps matching TRBD1 (5 bases). The CDR3 spans 15 residues. Germline V lookup: CDR1 SGHRS, CDR2 YFSETQ. The V gene lost 4 bases and the J gene lost 2 bases, with 15 bases spanning the gap.

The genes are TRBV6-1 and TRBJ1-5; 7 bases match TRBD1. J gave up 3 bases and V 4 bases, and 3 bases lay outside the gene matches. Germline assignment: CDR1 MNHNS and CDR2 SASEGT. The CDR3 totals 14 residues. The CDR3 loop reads CASSGQGTNQPQHF. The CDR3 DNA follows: TGTGCCAGCAGTGGACAGGGAACCAATCAGCCCCAGCATTTT.

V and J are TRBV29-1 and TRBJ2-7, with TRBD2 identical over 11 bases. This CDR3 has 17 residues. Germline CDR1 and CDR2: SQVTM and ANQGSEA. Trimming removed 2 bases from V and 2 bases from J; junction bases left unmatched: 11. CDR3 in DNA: TGCAGCGTTGAAAAAAGGATGGGGACTAGCGGTACCTACGAGCAGTACTTC. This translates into CSVEKRMGTSGTYEQYF.

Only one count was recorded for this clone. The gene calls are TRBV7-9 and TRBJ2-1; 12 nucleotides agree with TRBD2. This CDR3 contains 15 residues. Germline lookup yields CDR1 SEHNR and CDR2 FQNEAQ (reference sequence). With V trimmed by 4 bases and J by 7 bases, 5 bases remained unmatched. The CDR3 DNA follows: TGTGCCAGCAGCTCTAGCGGGGGGGCCGAAAATGAGCAGTTCTTC. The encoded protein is CASSSSGGAENEQFF.

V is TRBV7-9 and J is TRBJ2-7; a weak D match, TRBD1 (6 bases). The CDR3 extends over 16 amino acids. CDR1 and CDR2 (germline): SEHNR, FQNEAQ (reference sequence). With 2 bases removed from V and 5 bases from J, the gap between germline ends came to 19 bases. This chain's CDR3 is CASSLTPQGSIDEQYF. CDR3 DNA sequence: TGTGCCAGCAGCTTAACTCCACAGGGTTCGATCGACGAGCAGTACTTC.

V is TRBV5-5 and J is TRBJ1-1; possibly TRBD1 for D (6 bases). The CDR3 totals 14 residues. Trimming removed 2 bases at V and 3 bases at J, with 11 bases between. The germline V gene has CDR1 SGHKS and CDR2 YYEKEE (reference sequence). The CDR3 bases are TGTGCCAGCAGCTTCAGGGGTTTTGACACTGAAGCTTTCTTT. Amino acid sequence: CASSFRGFDTEAFF.